The 6 T cell receptor beta chains given below trace back to one sample, sequenced in a study of blood T cell repertoires in COVID-19. Profiling relied on immunoSEQ multiplex PCR, and the TCRdb table lists in-frame clones only, not all of them. The table has about 55,000 clones, about nine tenths seen once; the top ten hold approximately 16%. The sequencing input was peripheral blood. Every receptor here comes from an elderly man with acute or convalescent COVID-19.

The chain uses TRBV7-8 and TRBJ2-2, with 10 bases fitting TRBD2. Germline V gives CDR1 SGHVS, CDR2 FQNEAQ. V lost 7 bases, J lost 4 bases, and 9 bases stayed unmatched. This CDR3 has 16 residues. The CDR3 DNA sequence: TGTGCCAGCACCCATGGGACTAGCGTCGGCACCGGGGAGCTGTTTTTT. Its protein product is CASTHGTSVGTGELFF.

This rearrangement joins TRBV3-1 (or the pseudogene TRBV3-2) to TRBJ1-2, with TRBD1 matching over 9 bases. Germline lookup yields CDR1 LGHDT and CDR2 YNNKEL (reference sequence). With 0 bases clipped from V and 4 bases from J, the junction kept 3 bases outside the gene matches. The CDR3 sequence is 15 residues long. The CDR3, as DNA: TGTGCCAGCAGCCAAGATCGGACAGGGGTCTATGGCTACACCTTC. This sequence encodes CASSQDRTGVYGYTF.

The chain combines TRBV5-1 with TRBJ2-1, with 8 bases matching TRBD1. V was pared by 3 bases and J by 0 bases, with 2 bases of the junction left unmatched. Germline lookup yields CDR1 SGHRS and CDR2 YFSETQ. This CDR3 region has 15 residues. The CDR3 reads CASSWGQASYNEQFF. DNA for the CDR3: TGCGCCAGCAGCTGGGGACAGGCCTCCTACAATGAGCAGTTCTTC.

This sequence joins TRBV27 and TRBJ2-5; possibly TRBD1 for D (5 bases). CDR3 length equals 14 residues. The V gene lost 5 bases and the J gene lost 5 bases, with 15 bases spanning the gap. Germline V CDR1 and CDR2: MNHEY, SMNVEV (reference sequence). CDR3 coding DNA: TGTGCCAGCAGTCATCGAGGACATTTGGAGACCCAGTACTTC. Protein product: CASSHRGHLETQYF.

The chain carries TRBV4-2 and TRBJ2-6; 8 bases fit TRBD1. CDR3 length: 17 residues. V gave up 1 base and J gave up 0 bases; unmatched junction bases: 2. CDR1 is LGHNA, CDR2 YNFKEQ, per germline. CDR3 bases: TGTGCCAGCAGCCAAGTGGGACAGGACTCTGGGGCCAACGTCCTGACTTTC. It translates to CASSQVGQDSGANVLTF.

The CDR3 region has the DNA TGTGCCAGTAGTCCTCGACAGGGGATAGGGACCTTC. Translating gives CASSPRQGIGTF. The chain joins TRBV19 to TRBJ1-2, with 8 bases that match TRBD1. V shed 5 bases and J 14 bases; nucleotides not matched to a gene: 10. The germline gives CDR1 LNHDA, CDR2 SQIVND (reference sequence). CDR3 length: 12 residues.